The source of this T cell receptor beta chain is a study of PD-L1 blockade in urothelial cancer. Overall study: Once treatment had started, blood was analyzed at 3 weeks (second dose) and again at 6 weeks.

Assay used: immunoSEQ multiplex PCR; TCRdb lists only in-frame clones, some missing. The sample records some 24,000 clones, more than 70% being singletons. The germline V and J ends were trimmed by 0 bases and 0 bases, with 7 bases remaining between them. CDR3 length: 14 amino acids. The germline gives CDR1 SGHRS, CDR2 YFSETQ. This clone was seen once. The chain couples TRBV5-1 to TRBJ2-7; D is unclear. Sequencing used PBMCs, obtained around atezolizumab (anti-PD-L1) treatment. The sequence derives from a man in his 70s with urothelial cancer. The CDR3 nucleotides read TGCGCCAGCAGCTTGGGCCGGAGCTCCTACGAGCAGTACTTC. It specifies CASSLGRSSYEQYF.